A selection of T cell receptor beta chains follows, all from one sample in a study of shared clonotypes between healthy human individuals. Profiling relied on immunoSEQ multiplex PCR, and the TCRdb table lists in-frame clones only, not all of them. The sample has fewer than 600,000 clones; roughly 80% are singletons. Sequenced input: PBMCs. The source is a woman in her thirties or forties in good health. Some clones in this sample may be carry-over from other donors' samples. Each CDR3 is given with its conserved first and last residue. D genes are given only for firm matches. Clone size is stated in some rows and not others, as once, few, many or a class when expanded.

j_call d_call v_call clone_size cdr3_aa cdr3_nt
TRBJ2-1 - TRBV6-5 - CASSSDNEQFF TGTGCCAGCAGCTCGGACAATGAGCAGTTCTTC
TRBJ1-5 - TRBV18 - CASTLSPVNQPQHF TGTGCCAGCACTCTATCGCCAGTCAATCAGCCCCAGCATTTT
TRBJ1-3 - TRBV19 - CASSIVYSGNTIYF TGTGCCAGTAGTATAGTCTACTCTGGAAACACCATATATTTT
TRBJ2-5 TRBD2 TRBV28 - CASGTSGQIQETQYF TGTGCCAGTGGGACTAGCGGACAAATTCAAGAGACCCAGTACTTC
TRBJ2-7 TRBD1 TRBV28 once CASSLRDSHYEQYF TGTGCCAGCAGTTTAAGGGACAGCCACTACGAGCAGTACTTC
TRBJ2-3 TRBD2 TRBV7-3 - CASSPSSGRANFPQYF TGTGCCAGCAGCCCCTCTAGCGGGAGGGCCAACTTTCCGCAGTATTTT
TRBJ1-1 - TRBV7-6 - CASSLSTGFNTEAFF TGTGCCAGCAGCTTAAGCACAGGCTTCAACACTGAAGCTTTCTTT
TRBJ2-7 TRBD1 TRBV19 - CASNYGTGPYEQYF TGTGCCAGTAACTACGGGACAGGCCCCTACGAGCAGTACTTC
TRBJ1-2 - TRBV18 - CASSPSEDSYGYTF TGTGCCAGCTCACCATCTGAGGACAGCTATGGCTACACCTTC
TRBJ2-3 - TRBV30 - CAWIMWERGTDTQYF TGTGCCTGGATAATGTGGGAGAGAGGCACAGATACGCAGTATTTT
TRBJ2-4 TRBD1 TRBV6-6 once CASSYADRGGNIQYF TGTGCCAGCAGTTACGCCGACAGGGGGGGTAACATTCAGTACTTC
TRBJ2-5 - TRBV30 - CAWGARVPQYF TGTGCCTGGGGGGCGAGGGTTCCCCAGTACTTC
TRBJ2-1 TRBD2 TRBV19 - CASRALALSSYNEQFF TGTGCCAGTAGAGCACTAGCGCTGAGCTCCTACAATGAGCAGTTCTTC
TRBJ2-1 TRBD1 TRBV7-8 few CASSLARDRTYNEQFF TGTGCCAGCAGCTTAGCCCGGGACAGGACCTACAATGAGCAGTTCTTC
TRBJ2-3 - TRBV11-2 - CASSFSDSYTQYF TGTGCCAGCAGCTTCTCCGACTCCTATACGCAGTATTTT
TRBJ1-2 - TRBV6-1 - CASSESTASSYTF TGTGCCAGCAGTGAAAGTACTGCCTCCAGCTACACCTTC
TRBJ2-5 - TRBV10-1 - CASSEQSQETQYF TGCGCCAGCAGTGAACAGTCCCAAGAGACCCAGTACTTC
TRBJ2-1 TRBD1 TRBV6-9 - CASSYRDSELYNEQFF TGTGCCAGCAGTTATAGGGACAGTGAGTTGTACAATGAGCAGTTCTTC
TRBJ2-7 TRBD2 TRBV19 - CASSPSGSASYEQYF TGTGCCAGTAGCCCTAGCGGTAGCGCCTCCTACGAGCAGTACTTC
TRBJ2-1 TRBD2 TRBV4-2 few CASSLKGGPNEQFF TGTGCCAGCAGCCTCAAGGGAGGGCCGAATGAGCAGTTCTTC
TRBJ2-7 - TRBV7-2 - CASSSSPNSDEQYF TGTGCCAGCAGCTCTAGTCCTAATAGCGACGAGCAGTACTTC
TRBJ2-1 - TRBV15 - CATSRGGLNEQFF TGTGCCACCAGCAGAGGGGGACTCAATGAGCAGTTCTTC
TRBJ2-1 - TRBV5-4 - CASSLAGRGGEQFF TGTGCCAGCAGCTTGGCGGGCCGGGGCGGTGAGCAGTTCTTC
TRBJ2-1 - TRBV10-3 - CAIRGGGNEQFF TGTGCCATCAGGGGAGGGGGCAATGAGCAGTTCTTC
TRBJ1-2 - TRBV11-2 - CASSLETAYGYTF TGTGCCAGCAGCTTAGAGACAGCCTATGGCTACACCTTC
TRBJ2-7 TRBD1 TRBV11-2 - CASSPIRGATGVLYEQYF TGTGCCAGCAGCCCAATACGGGGCGCGACAGGGGTTTTGTACGAGCAGTACTTC
TRBJ2-1 TRBD1 TRBV10-2 - CASSATRQGTVFGKGSNNEQFF TGCGCCAGCAGTGCGACTCGACAGGGGACAGTCTTCGGGAAGGGTTCTAACAATGAGCAGTTCTTC
TRBJ2-7 TRBD1 TRBV30 - CAWSTTRTGYIYEQYF TGTGCCTGGAGTACAACTCGGACAGGGTACATCTACGAGCAGTACTTC
TRBJ1-2 - TRBV18 - CASSVRQDPANYGYTF TGTGCCAGCTCAGTCCGACAGGATCCGGCGAACTATGGCTACACCTTC
TRBJ2-7 TRBD2 TRBV7-2 - CASSPWVAGSYEQYF TGTGCCAGCAGCCCCTGGGTAGCGGGAAGCTACGAGCAGTACTTC
TRBJ1-2 - TRBV18 few CASSPEGNGYTF TGTGCCAGCTCACCGGAGGGAAATGGCTACACCTTC
TRBJ2-7 - TRBV7-2 - CASSPTSGSYEQYF TGTGCCAGCAGCCCCACCTCGGGATCCTACGAGCAGTACTTC
TRBJ1-2 TRBD1 TRBV28 - CASSLLGTGAKGDGYTF TGTGCCAGCAGTTTATTGGGGACAGGAGCTAAAGGGGATGGCTACACCTTC
TRBJ2-1 - TRBV7-9 - CASSPRGWEGSYNEQFF TGTGCCAGCAGCCCTAGGGGGTGGGAGGGCTCCTACAATGAGCAGTTCTTC
TRBJ2-1 - TRBV7-2 - CASSLEGVDNEQFF TGTGCCAGCAGCTTAGAGGGTGTGGACAATGAGCAGTTCTTC
TRBJ1-3 - TRBV2 - CASRDANSGNTIYF TGTGCCAGCAGGGACGCTAACTCTGGAAACACCATATATTTT
TRBJ2-7 TRBD2 TRBV30 - CAWGLAGVTEQYF TGTGCCTGGGGACTAGCGGGAGTAACCGAGCAGTACTTC
TRBJ1-2 - TRBV5-4 - CASSLIGVQTF TGTGCCAGCAGCTTGATTGGGGTACAGACCTTC
TRBJ2-7 - TRBV2 - CASSARYEQYF TGTGCCAGCAGTGCCCGTTACGAGCAGTACTTC
TRBJ1-2 - TRBV6-4 - CASSDHPPTGFPYGYTF TGTGCCAGCAGTGACCACCCCCCGACAGGATTTCCCTATGGCTACACCTTC
TRBJ1-5 - TRBV6-5 few CASSYRDQPQHF TGTGCCAGCAGTTACCGGGATCAGCCCCAGCATTTT
TRBJ2-3 - TRBV5-4 - CASSLRGATDTQYF TGTGCCAGCAGCTTGCGGGGGGCCACAGATACGCAGTATTTT
TRBJ2-4 - TRBV9 - CASSVGGLAKNIQYF TGTGCCAGCAGCGTAGGGGGGCTAGCCAAAAACATTCAGTACTTC
TRBJ2-1 TRBD2 TRBV5-1 - CASSLGSSGNEQFF TGCGCCAGCAGCTTGGGGTCTAGCGGGAATGAGCAGTTCTTC
TRBJ2-7 - TRBV14 - CASSQDQVSHEQYF TGTGCCAGCAGCCAAGACCAGGTTTCCCACGAGCAGTACTTC
TRBJ1-2 - TRBV15 - CATSRDRSSGGYTF TGTGCCACCAGCAGAGATCGATCCTCTGGGGGCTACACCTTC
TRBJ1-5 TRBD1 TRBV19 - CASSPPGQGMGNQPQHF TGTGCCAGCAGTCCCCCGGGACAGGGGATGGGCAATCAGCCCCAGCATTTT
TRBJ2-1 TRBD2 TRBV5-1 - CASSLGGLARKFF TGCGCCAGCAGCTTGGGGGGACTAGCGCGGAAGTTCTTC
TRBJ2-1 TRBD2 TRBV7-2 - CASSFAGAAYNEQFF TGTGCCAGCAGCTTTGCGGGAGCGGCCTACAATGAGCAGTTCTTC
TRBJ2-2 - TRBV7-6 once CASSVGGTNTGELFF TGTGCCAGCAGTGTAGGGGGAACTAACACCGGGGAGCTGTTTTTT
TRBJ1-2 - TRBV9 - CASSPPAQHYGYTF TGTGCCAGCAGCCCCCCGGCGCAGCACTATGGCTACACCTTC
TRBJ1-5 - TRBV7-2 - CASSLDGKLQPQHF TGTGCCAGCAGCTTAGATGGGAAACTCCAGCCCCAGCATTTT
TRBJ2-1 - TRBV7-8 few CASSPPWGGSYNEQFF TGTGCCAGCAGCCCTCCCTGGGGCGGATCCTACAATGAGCAGTTCTTC
TRBJ1-3 TRBD1 TRBV5-1 - CASSSDGTGGGNTIYF TGCGCCAGCAGCTCAGACGGGACAGGGGGCGGAAACACCATATATTTT
TRBJ2-1 TRBD1 TRBV5-4 - CASSYPGTGTHNEQFF TGTGCCAGCAGCTACCCCGGGACAGGAACCCACAATGAGCAGTTCTTC
TRBJ2-7 - TRBV30 - CAWSISFREGKQYF TGTGCCTGGAGTATCTCGTTCAGGGAAGGGAAGCAGTACTTC
TRBJ2-1 - TRBV29-1 - CSVGQGYNEQFF TGCAGCGTTGGTCAGGGGTACAATGAGCAGTTCTTC